The 2 T cell receptor beta chains presented below share a single source sample, sequenced in a study of CD8 T cells in ankylosing spondylitis. One entry per CDR3 protein results from TCRdb running MiXCR on the 5' RACE reads. The sample records 200,000 to 250,000 distinct CDR3 sequences, about 10% being singletons. The sequenced sample consisted of blood, either unsorted or a sorted T cell fraction (not recorded which). All receptors come from a male donor with ankylosing spondylitis or in good health (not recorded which).

This clonotype was observed many times. Here the CDR3 DNA reads TGCGCCAGCAGCTTGGCCCCCCCGGGGGGGCGGTCCAATGAGCAGTTCTTC. Encoded protein: CASSLAPPGGRSNEQFF. The J gene is TRBJ2-1, the V gene TRBV5-1; 8 bases agree with TRBD2. Germline loops: CDR1 SGHRS, CDR2 YFSETQ. J was trimmed by 6 bases and V by 0 bases; bases with no gene match: 11. CDR3 size: 17 residues. The full variable domain, with the rest looked up from reference TRBV5-1 and TRBJ2-1, is KAGVTQTPRYLIKTRGQQVTLSCSPISGHRSVSWYQQTPGQGLQFLFEYFSETQRNKGNFPGRFSGRQFSNSRSEMNVSTLELGDSALYLCASSLAPPGGRSNEQFFGPGTRLTVL.

There are many counts of this clonotype. This rearrangement joins TRBV7-2 to TRBJ2-3, with TRBD2 as a possible D gene (5 bases). There are 16 residues in the CDR3. Germline values: CDR1 SGHTA, CDR2 FQGNSA. V lost 5 bases to trimming and J lost 1 base, with 16 bases between them. CDR3 loop: CASSPTSSSRTDTQYF. CDR3 coding DNA: TGTGCCAGCAGCCCTACTAGTTCTAGTCGCACAGATACGCAGTATTTT. The whole variable domain, remainder taken from reference TRBV7-2 and TRBJ2-3, is GAGVSQSPSNKVTEKGKDVELRCDPISGHTALYWYRQSLGQGLEFLIYFQGNSAPDKSGLPSDRFSAERTGGSVSTLTIQRTQQEDSAVYLCASSPTSSSRTDTQYFGPGTRLTVL.